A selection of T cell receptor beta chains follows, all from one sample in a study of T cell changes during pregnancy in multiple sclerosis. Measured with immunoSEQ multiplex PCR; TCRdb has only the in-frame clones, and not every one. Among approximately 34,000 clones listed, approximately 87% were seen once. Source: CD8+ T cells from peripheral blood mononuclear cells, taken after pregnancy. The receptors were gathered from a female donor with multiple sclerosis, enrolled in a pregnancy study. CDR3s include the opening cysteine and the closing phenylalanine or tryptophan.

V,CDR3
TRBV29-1,CSGLDGNANYGYTF
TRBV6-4,CASSRDSSLTDTQYF
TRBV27,CASSFIGAAGELFF
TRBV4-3,CASSQDTGVGTEAFF
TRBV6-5,CASRGADTQYF
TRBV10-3,CAISDGEINQPQHF
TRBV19,CASSMGRGAFF
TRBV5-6,CASSQGQDRGYGYTF
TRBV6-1,CASSELAGGQETQYF
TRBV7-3,CASSLTAGLNTEAFF
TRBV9,CASSGSTGSAIGYTF
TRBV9,CASSYSGAGGEQYF
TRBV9,CASSGTGGSYEQYF
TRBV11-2,CASTSSGELFF
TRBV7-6,CASSSIGSGGQYF